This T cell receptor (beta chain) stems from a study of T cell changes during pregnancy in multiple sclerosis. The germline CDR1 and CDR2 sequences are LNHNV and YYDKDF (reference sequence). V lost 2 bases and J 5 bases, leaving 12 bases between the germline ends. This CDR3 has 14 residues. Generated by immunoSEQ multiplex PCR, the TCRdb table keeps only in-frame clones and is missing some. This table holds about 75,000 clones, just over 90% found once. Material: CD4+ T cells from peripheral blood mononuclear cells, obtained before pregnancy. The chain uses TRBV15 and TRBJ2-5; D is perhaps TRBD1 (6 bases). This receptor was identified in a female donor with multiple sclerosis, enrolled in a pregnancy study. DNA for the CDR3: TGTGCCACCAGCAGACAGGGGAGTGAGGAGACCCAGTACTTC. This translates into CATSRQGSEETQYF. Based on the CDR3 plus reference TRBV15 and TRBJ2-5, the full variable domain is DAMVIQNPRYQVTQFGKPVTLSCSQTLNHNVMYWYQQKSSQAPKLLFHYYDKDFNNEADTPDNFQSRRPNTSFCFLDIRSPGLGDTAMYLCATSRQGSEETQYFGPGTRLLVL.